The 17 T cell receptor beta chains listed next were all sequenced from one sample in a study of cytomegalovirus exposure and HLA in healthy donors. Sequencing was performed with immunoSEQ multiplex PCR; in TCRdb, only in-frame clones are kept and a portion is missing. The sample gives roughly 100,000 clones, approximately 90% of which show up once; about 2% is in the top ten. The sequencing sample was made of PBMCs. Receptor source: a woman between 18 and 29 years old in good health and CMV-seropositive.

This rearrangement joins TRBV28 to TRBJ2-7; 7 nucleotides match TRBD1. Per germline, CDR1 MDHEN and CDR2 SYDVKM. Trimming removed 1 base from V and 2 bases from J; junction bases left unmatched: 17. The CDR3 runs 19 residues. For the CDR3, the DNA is TGTGCCAGCAGTTTATCCCCGGGACAGTTCAGATCCCGAACCTACGAGCAGTACTTC. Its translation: CASSLSPGQFRSRTYEQYF. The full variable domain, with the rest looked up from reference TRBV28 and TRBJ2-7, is DVKVTQSSRYLVKRTGEKVFLECVQDMDHENMFWYRQDPGLGLRLIYFSYDVKMKEKGDIPEGYSVSREKKERFSLILESASTNQTSMYLCASSLSPGQFRSRTYEQYFGPGTRLTVT.

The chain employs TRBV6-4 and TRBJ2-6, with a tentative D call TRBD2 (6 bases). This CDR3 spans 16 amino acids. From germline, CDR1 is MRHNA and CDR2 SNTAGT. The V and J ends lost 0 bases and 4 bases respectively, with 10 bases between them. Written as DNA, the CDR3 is TGTGCCAGCAGTGACTCGGCGGGGCTCGGGGCCAACGTCCTGACTTTC. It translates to CASSDSAGLGANVLTF.

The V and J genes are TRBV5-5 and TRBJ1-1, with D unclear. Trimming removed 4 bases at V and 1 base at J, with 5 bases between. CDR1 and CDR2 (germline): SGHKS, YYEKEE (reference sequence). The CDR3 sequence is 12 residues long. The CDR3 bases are TGTGCCAGCAGCCCCGGGAACACTGAAGCTTTCTTT. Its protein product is CASSPGNTEAFF.

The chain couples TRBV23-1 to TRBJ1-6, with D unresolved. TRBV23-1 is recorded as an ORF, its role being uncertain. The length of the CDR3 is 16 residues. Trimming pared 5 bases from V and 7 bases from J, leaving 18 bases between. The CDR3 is CASSFTGMAENSPLHF. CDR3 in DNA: TGCGCCAGCAGTTTCACGGGGATGGCGGAAAATTCACCCCTCCACTTT.

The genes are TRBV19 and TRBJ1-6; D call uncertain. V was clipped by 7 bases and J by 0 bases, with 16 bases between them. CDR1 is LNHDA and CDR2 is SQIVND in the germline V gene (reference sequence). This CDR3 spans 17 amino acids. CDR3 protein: CASTSATIPSYNSPLHF. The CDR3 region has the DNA TGTGCCAGTACCTCCGCGACAATTCCCTCCTATAATTCACCCCTCCACTTT. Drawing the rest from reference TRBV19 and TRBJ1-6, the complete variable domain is DGGITQSPKYLFRKEGQNVTLSCEQNLNHDAMYWYRQDPGQGLRLIYYSQIVNDFQKGDIAEGYSVSREKKESFPLTVTSAQKNPTAFYLCASTSATIPSYNSPLHFGNGTRLTVT.

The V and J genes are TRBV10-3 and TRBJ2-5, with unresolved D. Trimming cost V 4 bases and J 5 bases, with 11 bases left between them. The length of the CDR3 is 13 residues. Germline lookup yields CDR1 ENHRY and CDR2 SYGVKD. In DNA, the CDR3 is TGTGCCATCAGTGTTGGAGAGAAGGAGACCCAGTACTTC. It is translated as CAISVGEKETQYF.

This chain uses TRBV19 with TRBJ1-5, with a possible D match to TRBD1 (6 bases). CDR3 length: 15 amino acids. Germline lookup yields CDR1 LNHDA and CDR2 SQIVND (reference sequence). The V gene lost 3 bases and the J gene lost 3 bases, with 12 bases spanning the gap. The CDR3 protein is CASSILGAPNQPQHF. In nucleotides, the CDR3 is TGTGCCAGTAGTATCTTGGGGGCCCCCAATCAGCCCCAGCATTTT.

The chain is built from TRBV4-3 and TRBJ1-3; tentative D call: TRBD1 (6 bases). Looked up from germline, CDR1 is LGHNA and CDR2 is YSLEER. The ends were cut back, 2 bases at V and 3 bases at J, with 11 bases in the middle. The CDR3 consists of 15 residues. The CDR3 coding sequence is TGCGCCAGCAGCCAAACAGGGTCGCGTGGAAACACCATATATTTT. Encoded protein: CASSQTGSRGNTIYF.

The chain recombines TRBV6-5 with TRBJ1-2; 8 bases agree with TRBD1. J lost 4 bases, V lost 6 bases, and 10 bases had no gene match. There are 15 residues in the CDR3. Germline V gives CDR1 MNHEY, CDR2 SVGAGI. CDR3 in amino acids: CASSSFGQGSYGYTF. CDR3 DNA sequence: TGTGCCAGCAGCTCTTTTGGACAGGGCTCCTATGGCTACACCTTC.

CDR3 amino acids: CASSPRQGDSPLHF. For the CDR3, the DNA is TGTGCCAGCAGTCCACGACAGGGGGATTCACCCCTCCACTTT. The V gene is TRBV27, the J gene TRBJ1-6, with 9 bases fitting TRBD1. The V gene end was trimmed by 5 bases and the J gene end by 8 bases; junction bases not matched to a gene: 4. The CDR3 has 14 amino acids. The germline V gene encodes CDR1 MNHEY and CDR2 SMNVEV (reference sequence).

The CDR3 is CASSLGANTGELFF. The CDR3 DNA reads TGTGCCAGCAGTTTAGGAGCGAACACCGGGGAGCTGTTTTTT. The chain carries TRBV27 and TRBJ2-2, with D unresolved. V was cut by 2 bases and J by 0 bases, with 4 bases left in between. CDR1 is MNHEY, CDR2 SMNVEV, per germline (reference sequence). The CDR3 contains 14 residues.

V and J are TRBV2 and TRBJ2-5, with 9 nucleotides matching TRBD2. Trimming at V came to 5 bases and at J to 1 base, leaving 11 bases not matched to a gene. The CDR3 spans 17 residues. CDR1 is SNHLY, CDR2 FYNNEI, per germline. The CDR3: CASSRGLAGMFQETQYF. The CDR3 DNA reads TGTGCCAGCAGTCGGGGGCTAGCGGGGATGTTCCAAGAGACCCAGTACTTC.

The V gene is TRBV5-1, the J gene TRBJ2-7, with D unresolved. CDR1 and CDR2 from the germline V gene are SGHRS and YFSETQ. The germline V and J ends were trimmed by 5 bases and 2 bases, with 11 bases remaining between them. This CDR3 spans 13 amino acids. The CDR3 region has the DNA TGCGCCAGCAGTCACGACAATACCTACGAGCAGTACTTC. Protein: CASSHDNTYEQYF. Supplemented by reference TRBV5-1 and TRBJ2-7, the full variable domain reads KAGVTQTPRYLIKTRGQQVTLSCSPISGHRSVSWYQQTPGQGLQFLFEYFSETQRNKGNFPGRFSGRQFSNSRSEMNVSTLELGDSALYLCASSHDNTYEQYFGPGTRLTVT.

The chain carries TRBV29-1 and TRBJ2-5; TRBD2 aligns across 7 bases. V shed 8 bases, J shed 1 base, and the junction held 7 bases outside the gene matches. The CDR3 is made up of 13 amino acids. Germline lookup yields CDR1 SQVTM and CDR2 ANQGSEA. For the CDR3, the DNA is TGCAGCACGGGACTATTTGTCCAAGAGACCCAGTACTTC. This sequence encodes CSTGLFVQETQYF.

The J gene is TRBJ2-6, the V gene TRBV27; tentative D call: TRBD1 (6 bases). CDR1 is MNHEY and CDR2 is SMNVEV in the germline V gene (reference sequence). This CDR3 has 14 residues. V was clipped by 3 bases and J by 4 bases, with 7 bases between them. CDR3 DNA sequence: TGTGCCAGCAGTTTGGGGACAGGGGCCAACGTCCTGACTTTC. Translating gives CASSLGTGANVLTF.

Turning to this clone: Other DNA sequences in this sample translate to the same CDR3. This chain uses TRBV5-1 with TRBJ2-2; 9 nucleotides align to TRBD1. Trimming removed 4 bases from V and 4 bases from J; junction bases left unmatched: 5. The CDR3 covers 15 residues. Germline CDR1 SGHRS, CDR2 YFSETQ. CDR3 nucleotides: TGCGCCAGCAGCAGGGGACAGGGCGGCACCGGGGAGCTGTTTTTT. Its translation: CASSRGQGGTGELFF.

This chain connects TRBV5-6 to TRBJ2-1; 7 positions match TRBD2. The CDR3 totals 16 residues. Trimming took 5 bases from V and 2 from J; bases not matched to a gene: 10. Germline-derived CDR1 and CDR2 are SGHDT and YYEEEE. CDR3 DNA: TGTGCCAGCAGGGGGGGGGAAGCGGAGCCCTACAATGAGCAGTTCTTC. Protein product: CASRGGEAEPYNEQFF.